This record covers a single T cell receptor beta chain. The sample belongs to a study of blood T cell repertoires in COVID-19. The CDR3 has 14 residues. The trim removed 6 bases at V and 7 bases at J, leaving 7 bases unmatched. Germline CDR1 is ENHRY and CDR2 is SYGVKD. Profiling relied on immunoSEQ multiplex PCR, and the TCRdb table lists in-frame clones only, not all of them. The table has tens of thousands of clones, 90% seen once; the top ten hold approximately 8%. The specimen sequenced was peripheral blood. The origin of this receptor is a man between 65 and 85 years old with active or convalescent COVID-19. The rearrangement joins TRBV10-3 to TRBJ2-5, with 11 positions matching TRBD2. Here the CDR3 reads CAISPGGTSGTQYF. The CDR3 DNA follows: TGTGCCATCAGCCCCGGGGGGACTAGCGGGACCCAGTACTTC.